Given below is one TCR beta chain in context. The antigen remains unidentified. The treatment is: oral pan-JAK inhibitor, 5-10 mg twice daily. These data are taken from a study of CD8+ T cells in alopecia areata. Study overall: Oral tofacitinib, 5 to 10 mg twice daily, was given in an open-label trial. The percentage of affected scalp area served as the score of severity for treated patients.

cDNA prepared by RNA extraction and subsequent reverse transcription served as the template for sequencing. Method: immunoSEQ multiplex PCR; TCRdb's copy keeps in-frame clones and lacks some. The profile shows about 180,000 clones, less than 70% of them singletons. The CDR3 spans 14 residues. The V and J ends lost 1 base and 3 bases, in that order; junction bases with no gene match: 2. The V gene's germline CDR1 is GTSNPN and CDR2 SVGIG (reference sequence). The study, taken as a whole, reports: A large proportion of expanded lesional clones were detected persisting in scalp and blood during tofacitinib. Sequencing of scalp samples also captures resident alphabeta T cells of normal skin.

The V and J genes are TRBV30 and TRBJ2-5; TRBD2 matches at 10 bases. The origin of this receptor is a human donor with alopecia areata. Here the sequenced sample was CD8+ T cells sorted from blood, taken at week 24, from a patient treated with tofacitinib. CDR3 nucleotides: TGTGCCTGGAGTGAAGCGGGGGGGGAAGAGACCCAGTACTTC. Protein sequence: CAWSEAGGEETQYF.